This is a list of T cell receptor beta chains from one sample in a study of cytomegalovirus exposure and HLA in healthy donors. Data came from immunoSEQ multiplex PCR; TCRdb stores just in-frame clones and leaves some out. In the table there are 120,000 or so clones, roughly 90% of which are singletons. Sequencing used PBMCs. The receptor source for this set is a man aged 25 to 40 in good health and CMV-seronegative. Both conserved end residues are part of each CDR3. Not every row has a clone size; where given, it reads once, few, many or a size class.

j_gene,v_gene,abundance,CDR3aa
TRBJ2-1,TRBV7-3,.,CASSRTGTYNEQFF
TRBJ2-5,TRBV11-2,.,CASSSRTGEETQYF
TRBJ2-1,TRBV2,.,CASSAPTSGRGWSSYNEQFF
TRBJ2-7,TRBV6-5,once,CASRDVRGDYEQYF
TRBJ2-2,TRBV27,.,CASTDRDRGLAGARNTGELFF
TRBJ2-7,TRBV27,.,CASRYGVDTYEQYF
TRBJ2-3,TRBV6-1,.,CASSARGTDTQYF
TRBJ1-5,TRBV6-1,.,CASREGQPIIWPQHF
TRBJ2-2,TRBV15,.,CATSSGTGTNTGELFF
TRBJ2-2,TRBV9,.,CASTPSGGEAGELFF
TRBJ2-1,TRBV19,.,CASEASSYNEQFF
TRBJ1-1,TRBV6-5,once,CASAQGGVNTEAFF
TRBJ1-4,TRBV30,.,CAWSVQGAKLFF
TRBJ2-7,TRBV7-9,.,CASSFLPDRVFSYEQYF
TRBJ2-2,TRBV7-9,.,CASSRGASNTGELFF
TRBJ1-2,TRBV7-8,.,CASSRTSTQGASYGYTF
TRBJ2-3,TRBV4-1,.,CASSQGVGVTQYF
TRBJ1-3,TRBV25-1,once,CASSELLGPSGNTIYF
TRBJ1-5,TRBV19,.,CASSKGQGGQPQHF
TRBJ1-1,TRBV29-1,once,CSTRTGLTEAFF
TRBJ2-1,TRBV11-3,.,CASSRNNEQFF
TRBJ1-3,TRBV29-1,.,CSVDSGNTIYF